The 32 T cell receptor beta chains below were found in one sample sequenced in a study of identical twins. MiXCR was run by TCRdb on the 5' RACE reads, yielding one entry per CDR3 protein. The sample lists hundreds of thousands of distinct CDR3 sequences, approximately 13% occurring once. This same sample was also taken into another study, of yellow fever vaccine responses in identical twins.

Material for sequencing was CD8+ T cells sorted from blood. These receptors came from a woman in her late teens or twenties in good health.

There are a few counts of this clonotype. This chain joins TRBV12-3 or TRBV12-4 and TRBJ1-3, with no clear D. The V end lost 2 bases, the J end lost 4 bases, and 15 bases lay between the germline ends. The CDR3 has 16 amino acids. CDR3 coding DNA: TGTGCCAGCAGTTTACCGGGCCAAGGAACGGGAAACACCATATATTTT. It is translated as CASSLPGQGTGNTIYF.

The rearrangement uses TRBV5-6 and TRBJ2-7; 7 positions match TRBD1. The CDR3 extends over 14 amino acids. CDR1 and CDR2 (germline): SGHDT, YYEEEE. V gave up 0 bases and J gave up 3 bases; unmatched junction bases: 3. Here the CDR3 reads CASSLGDSHYEQYV. The CDR3 nucleotides read TGTGCCAGCAGCTTGGGGGACAGTCACTACGAGCAGTACGTC.

Ten or more counts support this clonotype. The J gene is TRBJ2-7, the V gene TRBV2, with D perhaps matching TRBD2 (6 bases). CDR3 size: 15 residues. Germline CDR1 SNHLY, CDR2 FYNNEI. Trimming stripped 3 bases from V and 4 bases from J, with 16 bases between. CDR3 DNA: TGTGCCAGCAGTGATCGGATGGAGGGGCCATACGAGCAGTACTTC. It encodes CASSDRMEGPYEQYF.

The table lists this clonotype with many counts. This chain uses TRBV5-1 with TRBJ2-1; D tentatively fits TRBD1 or TRBD2 (5 bases each). The V gene lost 1 base and the J gene lost 2 bases, with 7 bases spanning the gap. The germline V gene encodes CDR1 SGHRS and CDR2 YFSETQ. This CDR3 has 14 amino acids. This CDR3 is CASSLRGPYNEQFF. As DNA, the CDR3 is TGCGCCAGCAGCTTGCGGGGACCCTACAATGAGCAGTTCTTC. Looking up the rest from reference TRBV5-1 and TRBJ2-1 gives the full variable domain: KAGVTQTPRYLIKTRGQQVTLSCSPISGHRSVSWYQQTPGQGLQFLFEYFSETQRNKGNFPGRFSGRQFSNSRSEMNVSTLELGDSALYLCASSLRGPYNEQFFGPGTRLTVL.

The CDR3 protein is CASSLRASGETQYF. The CDR3, as DNA: TGTGCCAGCAGTTTAAGAGCGTCAGGAGAGACCCAGTACTTC. V gene TRBV27 combines with J gene TRBJ2-5; D call uncertain. The V and J ends lost 2 bases and 4 bases respectively, with 11 bases between them. CDR1 MNHEY and CDR2 SMNVEV come from the germline V gene (reference sequence). The CDR3 runs to 14 residues.

This clonotype occurred many times. The genes are TRBV28 and TRBJ1-1; D may be TRBD1 (6 bases). This CDR3 is 15 amino acids long. V dropped 7 bases and J dropped 0 bases, with 15 bases sitting between them. The germline V gene has CDR1 MDHEN and CDR2 SYDVKM. CDR3 sequence (DNA): TGTGCCAGCACCTCTTACAGGGTTCTGAACACTGAAGCTTTCTTT. It yields the protein CASTSYRVLNTEAFF.

At least ten counts were recorded for this clonotype. CDR3 amino acids: CATSHAVSEAFF. The DNA of the CDR3 is TGTGCCACCAGCCACGCGGTCTCTGAAGCTTTCTTT. The V call is TRBV15, the J call TRBJ1-1; D is ambiguous. Germline CDR1 and CDR2: LNHNV and YYDKDF (reference sequence). This CDR3 has 12 residues. V was shortened by 5 bases and J by 6 bases, with 10 bases between the two germline ends.

This clonotype was detected a few times. The V call is TRBV27, the J call TRBJ2-3, with D possibly TRBD1 on 5 matching bases. The CDR3 has 15 amino acids. Germline CDR1 MNHEY, CDR2 SMNVEV (reference sequence). The V and J ends lost 6 bases and 4 bases respectively, with 17 bases between them. The CDR3 region is CASSLGAGWPDTQYF. CDR3 DNA: TGTGCCAGCAGCTTAGGGGCAGGGTGGCCAGATACGCAGTATTTT.

This clonotype showed up just a few times. The chain carries TRBV15 and TRBJ2-1; TRBD1 matches at 9 bases. Germline-derived CDR1 and CDR2 are LNHNV and YYDKDF (reference sequence). V dropped 8 bases and J dropped 8; count of bases not matched to a gene: 10. This CDR3 has 14 residues. The CDR3 region has the DNA TGTGCCACCGAATCGGGACAGGGAGGAGATGAGCAGTTCTTC. Translated, it gives CATESGQGGDEQFF.

The rearrangement joins TRBV27 to TRBJ1-5, with D hard to call. V was clipped by 8 bases and J by 2 bases, with 16 bases between them. CDR1 MNHEY and CDR2 SMNVEV come from the germline V gene (reference sequence). The CDR3 loop spans 15 amino acids. The CDR3 DNA follows: TGTGCCAGCCTCTTGGACCATGTGGGCAATCAGCCCCAGCATTTT. It specifies CASLLDHVGNQPQHF.

There are a few counts of this clonotype. V usage is TRBV14 and J usage is TRBJ1-1; D perhaps matches TRBD1 (5 bases). Germline lookup yields CDR1 SGHDN and CDR2 FVKESK. Trimming left V 3 bases short and J 1 base short, with 15 bases between. The CDR3 has 16 residues. CDR3 nucleotides: TGTGCCAGCAGCCAGAGGGTTCTGGACAAGAACACTGAAGCTTTCTTT. This codes for CASSQRVLDKNTEAFF.

In this sample, this clonotype turned up many times. This chain's CDR3 is CASSYGVGTEAFF. The CDR3 nucleotides read TGTGCCAGCAGTTATGGGGTAGGGACTGAAGCTTTCTTT. The chain joins TRBV27 to TRBJ1-1; D call uncertain. Trimming cost V 4 bases and J 5 bases, with 11 bases left between them. The CDR3 spans 13 residues. Germline values: CDR1 MNHEY, CDR2 SMNVEV (reference sequence).

J is TRBJ2-1 and V is TRBV15; 16 bases agree with TRBD2. Germline V CDR1 and CDR2: LNHNV, YYDKDF (reference sequence). The trim removed 5 bases at V and 7 bases at J, leaving 2 bases unmatched. This CDR3 has 15 residues. CDR3 loop: CATSGTSGGANEQFF. In nucleotides, the CDR3 is TGTGCCACCAGCGGGACTAGCGGGGGGGCTAATGAGCAGTTCTTC.

This clonotype was recorded at least ten times. The genes are TRBV11-2 and TRBJ2-1; D remains ambiguous. Trimming stripped 5 bases from V and 4 bases from J, with 15 bases between. This CDR3 comprises 15 residues. The V gene's germline CDR1 is SGHAT and CDR2 FQNNGV. The CDR3 coding sequence is TGTGCCAGCAGCCCTTGGACGGAGACTTACAATGAGCAGTTCTTC. Translation gives CASSPWTETYNEQFF.

This sequence joins TRBV10-2 and TRBJ1-1; 7 bases fit TRBD1. The CDR3 has 13 amino acids. J gave up 10 bases and V 3 bases, and 8 bases lay outside the gene matches. Germline CDR1 WSHSY, CDR2 SAAADI. CDR3 residues: CASSDRGLVGAFF. CDR3 bases: TGCGCCAGCAGTGACAGGGGGTTGGTGGGAGCTTTCTTT.

The chain joins TRBV20-1 to TRBJ2-5; D is perhaps TRBD1 (5 bases). Germline V gene data show CDR1 as DFQATT and CDR2 as SNEGSKA (reference sequence). V lost 3 bases, J lost 0 bases, and 8 bases lay in between. This CDR3 spans 13 amino acids. CDR3 DNA sequence: TGCAGTGCTAGGAACAGGTACCAAGAGACCCAGTACTTC. It encodes CSARNRYQETQYF.

The CDR3 is CASSSGQHQFF. The CDR3, as DNA: TGTGCCAGCAGCTCCGGACAGCACCAGTTCTTC. The chain combines TRBV7-8 with TRBJ2-1; D possibly corresponds to TRBD1 (6 bases). This CDR3 spans 11 amino acids. The germline V gene encodes CDR1 SGHVS and CDR2 FQNEAQ. V was cut by 4 bases and J by 13 bases, with 11 bases left in between. Full variable domain (rest looked up from reference TRBV7-8 and TRBJ2-1): GAGVSQSPRYKVAKRGQDVALRCDPISGHVSLFWYQQALGQGPEFLTYFQNEAQLDKSGLPSDRFFAERPEGSVSTLKIQRTQQEDSAVYLCASSSGQHQFFGPGTRLTVL.

Only a few counts were recorded for this clonotype. The chain recombines TRBV25-1 with TRBJ1-1; no definite D call. V lost 4 bases, J lost 0 bases, and 15 bases lay in between. The CDR3 runs to 16 residues. Germline V gives CDR1 MGHDK, CDR2 SYGVNS. CDR3: CASSAPPDQLNTEAFF. The CDR3 nucleotides read TGTGCCAGCAGTGCCCCCCCGGATCAATTGAACACTGAAGCTTTCTTT.

Many counts were recorded for this clonotype. This chain connects TRBV29-1 to TRBJ2-3, with a tentative D call TRBD2 (6 bases). The CDR3 runs to 13 residues. In germline, CDR1 is SQVTM, CDR2 ANQGSEA. CDR3 sequence: CTGRPGLTDTQYF. The CDR3 DNA reads TGCACCGGGAGACCGGGGCTCACAGATACGCAGTATTTT.

This rearrangement joins TRBV9 to TRBJ2-5; D gene ambiguous. V lost 1 base and J 7 bases, leaving 14 bases between the germline ends. The germline gives CDR1 SGDLS, CDR2 YYNGEE. This CDR3 comprises 14 residues. The CDR3 DNA reads as TGTGCCAGCAGCGTACAATTCTCCGGTGGGACCCAGTACTTC. Encoded protein: CASSVQFSGGTQYF. Together with reference TRBV9 and TRBJ2-5, the CDR3 gives the full variable domain: DSGVTQTPKHLITATGQRVTLRCSPRSGDLSVYWYQQSLDQGLQFLIQYYNGEERAKGNILERFSAQQFPDLHSELNLSSLELGDSALYFCASSVQFSGGTQYFGPGTRLLVL.

Only a few counts were recorded for this clonotype. The rearrangement uses TRBV6-1 and TRBJ2-1, with D unresolved. The germline V and J ends were trimmed by 4 bases and 2 bases, with 6 bases remaining between them. The CDR3 has 13 amino acids. Germline V gives CDR1 MNHNS, CDR2 SASEGT. The CDR3 coding sequence is TGTGCCAGCAGTGGGAGTACCTACAATGAGCAGTTCTTC. Translating gives CASSGSTYNEQFF.

This clonotype occurred a few times. The genes are TRBV7-9 and TRBJ1-1, with D perhaps matching TRBD1 (5 bases). Trimming cost V 5 bases and J 5 bases, with 18 bases left between them. Germline V gene lookup returns CDR1 SEHNR and CDR2 FQNEAQ (reference sequence). CDR3 length equals 15 residues. The CDR3 DNA is TGTGCCAGCAGCGCACGGGCTGGGGGTGAGACTGAAGCTTTCTTT. Its translation is CASSARAGGETEAFF.

V gene TRBV20-1 combines with J gene TRBJ2-7, with D possibly called TRBD1 or TRBD2 (5 bases each). Trimming shortened V by 0 bases and J by 7 bases, and 19 bases separated the two germline ends. The CDR3 has 15 amino acids. CDR1 and CDR2 from the germline V gene are DFQATT and SNEGSKA (reference sequence). The CDR3 DNA reads as TGCAGTGCTAGAGACGGGACCACAGCCTTTGGAGAGCAGTACTTC. As protein: CSARDGTTAFGEQYF.

The chain couples TRBV5-6 to TRBJ2-3; TRBD2 matches at 9 bases. Trimming removed 4 bases from V and 3 bases from J; junction bases left unmatched: 9. The CDR3 spans 16 residues. Per germline, CDR1 SGHDT and CDR2 YYEEEE. CDR3 in amino acids: CASSNGGREGTDTQYF. The DNA for the CDR3 is TGTGCCAGCAGCAATGGCGGGAGGGAAGGAACAGATACGCAGTATTTT.

This sequence joins TRBV20-1 and TRBJ2-3, with 8 bases aligning to TRBD1. The length of the CDR3 is 16 residues. The germline CDR1 and CDR2 sequences are DFQATT and SNEGSKA (reference sequence). The V and J ends lost 0 bases and 8 bases, in that order; junction bases with no gene match: 13. CDR3 protein: CSARDQAGTGFGTQYF. The DNA for the CDR3 is TGCAGTGCTAGAGATCAGGCGGGGACAGGCTTTGGTACGCAGTATTTT.

The chain carries TRBV6-4 and TRBJ2-1; 9 bases match TRBD1. The V gene's germline CDR1 is MRHNA and CDR2 SNTAGT. The CDR3 consists of 18 residues. V shed 0 bases, J shed 2 bases, and the junction held 8 bases outside the gene matches. CDR3 in DNA: TGTGCCAGCAGTGACTCGGGGGGACAGGGATTGACCTACAATGAGCAGTTCTTC. This translates into CASSDSGGQGLTYNEQFF.

This clonotype has a handful of counts. The rearrangement joins TRBV12-3 or TRBV12-4 to TRBJ2-1; D possibly corresponds to TRBD1 (5 bases). The CDR3 runs to 15 residues. The V and J ends lost 5 bases and 9 bases respectively, with 20 bases between them. CDR3 loop: CASSPGPQGRGEQFF. CDR3 sequence (DNA): TGTGCCAGCAGTCCTGGACCGCAGGGTCGCGGTGAGCAGTTCTTC.

This clonotype was detected ten times or more. The chain links TRBV29-1 to TRBJ1-2, with 9 bases aligning to TRBD1. From germline, CDR1 is SQVTM and CDR2 ANQGSEA. V shed 4 bases and J 6 bases; nucleotides not matched to a gene: 6. This CDR3 has 13 amino acids. CDR3 in amino acids: CSVAPTGGDGYTF. CDR3 nucleotides: TGCAGCGTTGCCCCGACAGGGGGTGATGGCTACACCTTC.

The chain uses TRBV7-8 and TRBJ2-5; a possible D gene is TRBD2 (6 bases). Trimming stripped 7 bases from V and 5 bases from J, with 14 bases between. This CDR3 has 13 amino acids. Germline-derived CDR1 and CDR2 are SGHVS and FQNEAQ. This CDR3 reads CASTGSGSETQYF. The CDR3 DNA reads as TGTGCCAGCACCGGGAGCGGTTCCGAGACCCAGTACTTC. The full variable domain, completed using reference TRBV7-8 and TRBJ2-5, is GAGVSQSPRYKVAKRGQDVALRCDPISGHVSLFWYQQALGQGPEFLTYFQNEAQLDKSGLPSDRFFAERPEGSVSTLKIQRTQQEDSAVYLCASTGSGSETQYFGPGTRLLVL.

This clonotype was recorded a few times. The rearrangement uses TRBV5-5 and TRBJ1-6; 7 nucleotides align to TRBD1. Germline CDR1 is SGHKS and CDR2 is YYEKEE (reference sequence). CDR3 size: 17 residues. J gave up 0 bases and V 4 bases, and 7 bases lay outside the gene matches. Written as DNA, the CDR3 is TGTGCCAGCAGCCGGGACAGCCGGAGCTCCTATAATTCACCCCTCCACTTT. It specifies CASSRDSRSSYNSPLHF.

This clonotype was seen a handful of times. The chain joins TRBV20-1 to TRBJ2-3; TRBD1 might be the D (5 bases). CDR1 is DFQATT, CDR2 SNEGSKA, per germline (reference sequence). Deletions cut 0 bases from V and 0 bases from J, with 10 bases between. The CDR3 sequence is 15 residues long. CDR3 sequence (DNA): TGCAGTGCTAGAGATACCAGGGATAGCACAGATACGCAGTATTTT. It encodes CSARDTRDSTDTQYF.

This clonotype was counted a few times. This chain joins TRBV4-1 and TRBJ1-5; D gene ambiguous. V was clipped by 3 bases and J by 10 bases, with 13 bases between them. Germline loops: CDR1 MGHRA, CDR2 YSYEKL. This CDR3 is 13 amino acids long. The CDR3 coding sequence is TGCGCCAGCAGCCACCGCTTCTGGGCCCCCCAGCATTTT. Translating gives CASSHRFWAPQHF.